Following are 15 T cell receptor beta chains from one sample sequenced in a study of blood T cell repertoires in COVID-19. The repertoire was sequenced with immunoSEQ multiplex PCR; TCRdb's copy has only in-frame clones and lacks some. The sample lists about 120,000 clones, around 88% occurring once. Sequencing was done on a sample of peripheral blood. These receptors were obtained from a human donor with acute or convalescent COVID-19. The donor label of this sample is uncertain.

The chain is built from TRBV6-1 and TRBJ2-5; D remains ambiguous. CDR1 and CDR2 (germline): MNHNS, SASEGT. The length of the CDR3 is 14 residues. V was trimmed by 0 bases and J by 2 bases, leaving 7 bases between them. CDR3 residues: CASSEAETQETQYF. The DNA for the CDR3 is TGTGCCAGCAGTGAAGCGGAGACTCAAGAGACCCAGTACTTC.

The rearrangement uses TRBV5-6 and TRBJ2-1, with a possible D match to TRBD2 (6 bases). CDR3 length equals 13 residues. In germline, CDR1 is SGHDT, CDR2 YYEEEE. Trimming took 2 bases from V and 6 from J, leaving 9 bases between them. The CDR3 loop reads CASSLGGLNEQFF. The CDR3 DNA reads TGTGCCAGCAGCTTAGGAGGGCTCAATGAGCAGTTCTTC.

The V gene is TRBV10-3, the J gene TRBJ1-2; 8 bases fit TRBD1. The germline V gene encodes CDR1 ENHRY and CDR2 SYGVKD. CDR3 size: 14 residues. V shed 3 bases and J 8 bases; nucleotides not matched to a gene: 8. The CDR3 DNA sequence: TGTGCCATCAGTGACCTTCAGGGGGCTGAGGGCTACACCTTC. Protein product: CAISDLQGAEGYTF.

The V gene is TRBV5-4, the J gene TRBJ2-3, with D maybe TRBD1 (7 bases). V lost 3 bases and J 5 bases, leaving 19 bases between the germline ends. The CDR3 sequence is 16 residues long. Germline CDR1 reads SGHNT; CDR2 reads YYREEE (reference sequence). Here the CDR3 DNA reads TGTGCCAGCAGCTCGTACGTTGGCAGGGGGGAAGATACGCAGTATTTT. Translated: CASSSYVGRGEDTQYF.

The genes are TRBV2 and TRBJ1-2; TRBD1 matches 7 bases. Germline V gene lookup returns CDR1 SNHLY and CDR2 FYNNEI. The CDR3 is 17 amino acids. The V and J ends lost 3 bases and 2 bases, in that order; junction bases with no gene match: 12. The CDR3 bases are TGTGCCAGCAGTGATGACAGGGCGAGACTCGGAAACTATGGCTACACCTTC. This gives the protein CASSDDRARLGNYGYTF.

This clone has a single count. The chain links TRBV4-1 to TRBJ1-1; 7 bases align to TRBD1. The CDR3 sequence is 15 residues long. Germline CDR1 reads MGHRA; CDR2 reads YSYEKL. J lost 1 base, V lost 3 bases, and 5 bases had no gene match. Written as DNA, the CDR3 is TGCGCCAGCAGCCACCCAGGGGGATCGAACACTGAAGCTTTCTTT. Its protein is CASSHPGGSNTEAFF.

The rearrangement joins TRBV7-9 to TRBJ2-1, with a tentative D call TRBD2 (6 bases). The CDR3 contains 15 residues. Germline-derived CDR1 and CDR2 are SEHNR and FQNEAQ (reference sequence). V was cut by 2 bases and J by 3 bases, with 11 bases left in between. The DNA of the CDR3 is TGTGCCAGCAGCTTACGGCGGGATATCTACAATGAGCAGTTCTTC. It yields the protein CASSLRRDIYNEQFF.

This rearrangement joins TRBV6-5 to TRBJ2-1, with TRBD2 matching 12 bases. Germline lookup yields CDR1 MNHEY and CDR2 SVGAGI. The CDR3 is made up of 15 amino acids. J lost 8 bases, V lost 6 bases, and 8 bases had no gene match. CDR3 sequence reads: CASRPGLAGGDEQFF. The CDR3 DNA is TGTGCCAGCAGGCCGGGACTAGCGGGCGGGGATGAGCAGTTCTTC.

The V call is TRBV19, the J call TRBJ1-5; 8 nucleotides line up with TRBD1. Unmatched junction bases numbered 12, after V lost 6 bases and J lost 5 bases. This CDR3 spans 16 amino acids. Germline CDR1 reads LNHDA; CDR2 reads SQIVND (reference sequence). The CDR3 DNA is TGTGCCAGTAGGGGGCTACAGAGGACAGGGCATCAGCCCCAGCATTTT. It codes for CASRGLQRTGHQPQHF.

The V gene is TRBV4-3, the J gene TRBJ1-2, with a weak D call TRBD1 (6 bases). V was shortened by 0 bases and J by 9 bases, with 17 bases between the two germline ends. Germline values: CDR1 LGHNA, CDR2 YSLEER. This CDR3 contains 15 residues. CDR3 residues: CASSQDLGAGDRYTF. The CDR3, as DNA: TGCGCCAGCAGCCAAGATCTTGGAGCAGGGGATCGCTACACCTTC.

This rearrangement joins TRBV7-9 to TRBJ1-1; maybe TRBD1 (5 bases). CDR1 is SEHNR and CDR2 is FQNEAQ in the germline V gene (reference sequence). Trimming removed 4 bases from V and 0 bases from J, with 15 bases in between. This CDR3 comprises 16 residues. The CDR3 region has the DNA TGTGCCAGCAGCTCTAGGGGCAGAGTCGTGAACACTGAAGCTTTCTTT. It yields the protein CASSSRGRVVNTEAFF.

The genes are TRBV5-1 and TRBJ2-5, with 11 bases aligning to TRBD2. The CDR3 contains 19 residues. Unmatched junction bases numbered 14, after V lost 2 bases and J lost 2 bases. CDR1 SGHRS and CDR2 YFSETQ come from the germline V gene. CDR3 nucleotide sequence: TGCGCCAGCAGCTTCTCTCTAGCGGGGGGAGCCATGGGACAAGAGACCCAGTACTTC. It specifies CASSFSLAGGAMGQETQYF.

This CDR3 is CASFGTDTQYF. In nucleotides, the CDR3 is TGTGCCAGCTTCGGCACAGATACGCAGTATTTT. This chain uses TRBV18 with TRBJ2-3, with unresolved D. The CDR3 contains 11 residues. Germline assignment: CDR1 KGHSH and CDR2 LQKENI. Trimming took 7 bases from V and 1 from J, leaving 3 bases between them.

A remark on this clone: The sample contains more than one DNA sequence encoding this CDR3. The chain uses TRBV15 and TRBJ2-7; TRBD2 is a possible D gene (6 bases). This CDR3 region has 14 residues. The V gene lost 1 base and the J gene lost 0 bases, with 7 bases spanning the gap. CDR1 is LNHNV and CDR2 is YYDKDF in the germline V gene (reference sequence). CDR3 bases: TGTGCCACCAGCAGAGGGAGGGTCTCCTACGAGCAGTACTTC. This sequence encodes CATSRGRVSYEQYF.

The rearrangement links TRBV7-6 to TRBJ1-1, with unresolved D. V lost 5 bases to trimming and J lost 4 bases, with 11 bases between them. Germline V lookup: CDR1 SGHVS, CDR2 FNYEAQ. This CDR3 is built from 13 residues. The CDR3 region has the DNA TGTGCCAGCAGCCAGGAATGGATCACTGAAGCTTTCTTT. Translated: CASSQEWITEAFF.